Sequencing of this T cell receptor beta chain was carried out in a study of blood T cell repertoires in COVID-19. Background on the study: The samples span acute and convalescent COVID-19 from the United States, Italy and Spain. T cells, B-cell-depleted T cells, or PBMCs provided the cDNA or gDNA that served as material.

This clone appeared a single time. Authors' processing steps: Estimation of nucleated cell counts was performed using reference gene primer amplification. Clones were read by immunoSEQ multiplex PCR, and TCRdb kept only the in-frame ones, dropping some. Clone size and the V and J calls come from that table; the DNA yielded D and trimming. The top ten clones hold approximately 5.8% of a sample with about 120,000 clones, more than 70% of them seen once. The length of the CDR3 is 18 residues. CDR1 and CDR2 from the germline V gene are SGHAT and FQNNGV. Trimming took 5 bases from V and 0 from J; bases not matched to a gene: 8.

This chain uses TRBV11-2 with TRBJ2-1; TRBD2 aligns across 12 bases. The material sequenced was peripheral blood. This clonotype was sampled from a man older than 75 with active or convalescent COVID-19. CDR3 bases: TGTGCCAGCAGCCCTAGACTAGCGGGGGAACTCTCCTACAATGAGCAGTTCTTC. As protein: CASSPRLAGELSYNEQFF.